This entry lists 21 T cell receptor beta chains sequenced from one sample in a study of cytomegalovirus exposure and HLA in healthy donors. Clones were sequenced by immunoSEQ multiplex PCR, and TCRdb holds only the in-frame ones, with some missing. The sample consists of 140,000 or so clones, approximately 93% of them appearing once. Sequences were obtained from PBMCs. All receptors come from a man between 18 and 29 years old in good health and CMV-seronegative.

The table lists this clone with a count of one. This chain connects TRBV30 to TRBJ1-5; D possibly corresponds to TRBD1 (6 bases). The V gene lost 2 bases and the J gene lost 2 bases, with 19 bases spanning the gap. This CDR3 has 17 residues. Germline CDR1 is GTSNPN and CDR2 is SVGIG (reference sequence). CDR3 DNA: TGTGCCTGGAGTTTGAAGAGGGGGAGCATCGGCAATCAGCCCCAGCATTTT. It specifies CAWSLKRGSIGNQPQHF.

The gene calls are TRBV9 and TRBJ2-7; 10 bases are a match to TRBD1. This CDR3 contains 16 residues. The germline gives CDR1 SGDLS, CDR2 YYNGEE. Trimming took 3 bases from V and 4 from J; bases not matched to a gene: 10. For the CDR3, the DNA is TGTGCCAGCAGCGATGGAACCGGGACAGGGGAGTACGAGCAGTACTTC. Protein product: CASSDGTGTGEYEQYF.

This chain uses TRBV7-9 with TRBJ2-5; perhaps TRBD1 as D (5 bases). The V gene lost 0 bases and the J gene lost 5 bases, with 13 bases spanning the gap. The CDR3 runs to 15 residues. Per the germline V gene, CDR1 is SEHNR and CDR2 is FQNEAQ (reference sequence). The CDR3 sequence is CASSLADGWGETQYF. The CDR3 nucleotides are TGTGCCAGCAGCTTAGCGGACGGGTGGGGCGAGACCCAGTACTTC. The whole variable domain, filled in from reference TRBV7-9 and TRBJ2-5, reads DTGVSQNPRHKITKRGQNVTFRCDPISEHNRLYWYRQTLGQGPEFLTYFQNEAQLEKSRLLSDRFSAERPKGSFSTLEIQRTEQGDSAMYLCASSLADGWGETQYFGPGTRLLVL.

V usage is TRBV6-5 and J usage is TRBJ2-2, with 7 bases that match TRBD1. Trimming at V came to 7 bases and at J to 5 bases, leaving 10 bases not matched to a gene. Per the germline V gene, CDR1 is MNHEY and CDR2 is SVGAGI. CDR3 length: 15 residues. The CDR3 loop is CASTSGDRVTGELFF. CDR3 sequence (DNA): TGTGCCAGCACTTCCGGTGACAGGGTGACCGGGGAGCTGTTTTTT.

The chain is built from TRBV19 and TRBJ1-1; D is unresolved. The CDR3 is 14 amino acids. Trimming took 5 bases from V and 6 from J, leaving 16 bases between them. CDR1 and CDR2 from the germline V gene are LNHDA and SQIVND (reference sequence). CDR3 loop: CASSPLTGIAEAFF. The CDR3 nucleotides are TGTGCCAGTAGTCCCCTCACGGGTATAGCTGAAGCTTTCTTT.

V usage is TRBV7-9 and J usage is TRBJ1-4; TRBD1 is a possible D gene (6 bases). Trimming pared 4 bases from V and 8 bases from J, leaving 17 bases between. In germline, CDR1 is SEHNR, CDR2 FQNEAQ (reference sequence). The CDR3 spans 15 residues. The CDR3: CASSYIGGFGEKLFF. The CDR3 region has the DNA TGTGCCAGCAGCTACATAGGGGGTTTTGGCGAAAAACTGTTTTTT.

This chain links TRBV27 with TRBJ1-1; 7 nucleotides match TRBD1. V was clipped by 10 bases and J by 1 base; unmatched bases: 9. The CDR3 covers 14 residues. Germline CDR1 reads MNHEY; CDR2 reads SMNVEV (reference sequence). The CDR3 loop is CATRRGQSNTEAFF. CDR3 DNA sequence: TGTGCCACGCGGCGGGGACAGTCGAACACTGAAGCTTTCTTT.

This rearrangement joins TRBV7-2 to TRBJ2-1, with 8 positions matching TRBD2. The CDR3 is 16 residues long. With V trimmed by 6 bases and J by 8 bases, 15 bases remained unmatched. In germline, CDR1 is SGHTA, CDR2 FQGNSA. The CDR3 coding sequence is TGTGCCAGCAGTCCTAGTAGCGGGACCGGTATCTATGAGCAGTTCTTC. Amino acids: CASSPSSGTGIYEQFF.

The chain combines TRBV7-8 with TRBJ2-2; 7 bases align to TRBD1. V was clipped by 6 bases and J by 4 bases; unmatched bases: 5. This CDR3 spans 14 amino acids. CDR1 is SGHVS and CDR2 is FQNEAQ in the germline V gene. The CDR3 here is CASRRDSLTGELFF. The CDR3 DNA sequence: TGTGCCAGCAGAAGGGACAGCCTCACCGGGGAGCTGTTTTTT.

This clone was seen just once. The chain recombines TRBV11-3 with TRBJ2-5; 7 bases are shared with TRBD2. The CDR3 has 16 residues. Trimming removed 5 bases from V and 5 bases from J; junction bases left unmatched: 14. Germline CDR1 SGHNT, CDR2 YENEEA. CDR3 region: CASSDGRRARGETQYF. In nucleotides, the CDR3 is TGTGCCAGCAGCGATGGGCGGCGGGCGCGGGGGGAGACCCAGTACTTC.

The chain links TRBV6-5 to TRBJ1-2; maybe TRBD1 (6 bases). This CDR3 is 14 amino acids long. Trimming removed 2 bases from V and 5 bases from J, with 12 bases in between. Germline CDR1 and CDR2: MNHEY and SVGAGI. The CDR3 DNA reads as TGTGCCAGCAGTTACGCGGGGGCGCGGTATGGCTACACCTTC. This encodes CASSYAGARYGYTF.

The sample holds a few counts of this clone. This chain connects TRBV11-2 to TRBJ2-7; D is possibly TRBD1 (5 bases). Per germline, CDR1 SGHAT and CDR2 FQNNGV. Trimming pared 1 base from V and 1 base from J, leaving 11 bases between. The CDR3 is made up of 15 amino acids. CDR3 nucleotides: TGTGCCAGCAGCTTAGCCCGGACAAGATCCTACGAGCAGTACTTC. Translated: CASSLARTRSYEQYF.

V usage is TRBV14 and J usage is TRBJ1-1; possibly TRBD1 for D (6 bases). Looked up from germline, CDR1 is SGHDN and CDR2 is FVKESK. Trimming removed 1 base at V and 6 bases at J, with 9 bases between. The CDR3 totals 13 residues. The CDR3 nucleotides read TGTGCCAGCAGCCAAGCAGGGGACCCTGAAGCTTTCTTT. Amino acids: CASSQAGDPEAFF.

The J gene is TRBJ2-3, the V gene TRBV29-1; tentative D call: TRBD1 (6 bases). Germline values: CDR1 SQVTM, CDR2 ANQGSEA. V was shortened by 7 bases and J by 6 bases, with 14 bases between the two germline ends. The CDR3 sequence is 12 residues long. Here the CDR3 DNA reads TGCAGCGCCCGGACAGTAAGGGATACGCAGTATTTT. This translates into CSARTVRDTQYF.

There are a few counts of this clone. The chain is built from TRBV27 and TRBJ2-1; 7 nucleotides line up with TRBD2. The length of the CDR3 is 18 residues. Germline CDR1 is MNHEY and CDR2 is SMNVEV (reference sequence). V lost 5 bases, J lost 7 bases, and 20 bases stayed unmatched. The CDR3 DNA reads as TGTGCCAGCAGTCGCCGTGGGCGGGGGACCCCCCGGAGGAATGAGCAGTTCTTC. It codes for CASSRRGRGTPRRNEQFF.

V and J are TRBV19 and TRBJ1-5; 7 nucleotides match TRBD1. CDR1 and CDR2 from the germline V gene are LNHDA and SQIVND (reference sequence). This CDR3 is built from 15 residues. V shed 3 bases and J 6 bases; nucleotides not matched to a gene: 8. In DNA, the CDR3 is TGTGCCAGTAGTATGGGGACAGTATCAGGTCAGCCCCAGCATTTT. It translates to CASSMGTVSGQPQHF.

The chain recombines TRBV11-2 with TRBJ2-3, with TRBD1 matching 7 bases. The germline V gene encodes CDR1 SGHAT and CDR2 FQNNGV. CDR3 length equals 14 residues. The J segment lost 1 base and the V segment lost 6 bases, leaving 4 bases of the junction unmatched. Here the CDR3 reads CASRVGQRTDTQYF. The CDR3 DNA sequence: TGTGCCAGCAGAGTGGGACAGCGCACAGATACGCAGTATTTT.

The rearrangement uses TRBV5-4 and TRBJ2-1; TRBD2 agrees at 10 bases. The CDR3 runs to 15 residues. Germline V lookup: CDR1 SGHNT, CDR2 YYREEE (reference sequence). J gave up 5 bases and V 0 bases, and 2 bases lay outside the gene matches. The DNA for the CDR3 is TGTGCCAGCAGCTTGGGGACTAGCGGAAACAATGAGCAGTTCTTC. Protein product: CASSLGTSGNNEQFF.

The V call is TRBV11-2, the J call TRBJ1-3, with D possibly TRBD1 on 5 matching bases. The CDR3 contains 15 residues. The ends were cut back, 4 bases at V and 3 bases at J, with 13 bases in the middle. From germline, CDR1 is SGHAT and CDR2 FQNNGV. The CDR3 protein is CASSSRGGSGNTIYF. The CDR3 region has the DNA TGTGCCAGCAGCTCCCGGGGGGGGAGTGGAAACACCATATATTTT.

The chain has TRBV5-1 and TRBJ2-7, with 12 bases that match TRBD1. The CDR3 has 14 residues. V was clipped by 4 bases and J by 7 bases; unmatched bases: 6. Germline V lookup: CDR1 SGHRS, CDR2 YFSETQ. CDR3 amino acids: CASSMGTGGREQYF. The CDR3 nucleotides are TGCGCCAGCAGCATGGGGACAGGGGGCCGGGAGCAGTACTTC.

The gene calls are TRBV9 and TRBJ1-1; D is unclear. Germline V CDR1 and CDR2: SGDLS, YYNGEE. The CDR3 sequence is 19 residues long. The ends were cut back, 3 bases at V and 0 bases at J, with 24 bases in the middle. This CDR3 reads CASSETPALLAGMNTEAFF. Here the CDR3 DNA reads TGTGCCAGCAGCGAAACTCCTGCGCTCTTGGCGGGGATGAACACTGAAGCTTTCTTT.